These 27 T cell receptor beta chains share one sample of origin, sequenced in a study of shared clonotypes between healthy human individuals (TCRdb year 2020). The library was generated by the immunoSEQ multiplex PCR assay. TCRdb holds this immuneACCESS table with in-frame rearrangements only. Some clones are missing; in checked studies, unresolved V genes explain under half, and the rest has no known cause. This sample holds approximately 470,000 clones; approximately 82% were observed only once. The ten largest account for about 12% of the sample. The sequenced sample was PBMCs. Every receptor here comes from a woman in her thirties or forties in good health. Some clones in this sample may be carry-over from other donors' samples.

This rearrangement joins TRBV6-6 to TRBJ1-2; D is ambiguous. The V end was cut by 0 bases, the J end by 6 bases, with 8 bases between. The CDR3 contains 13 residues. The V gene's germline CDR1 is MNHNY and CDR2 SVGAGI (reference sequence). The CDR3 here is CASSYSISHGYTF. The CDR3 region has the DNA TGTGCCAGCAGTTACTCCATAAGTCATGGCTACACCTTC.

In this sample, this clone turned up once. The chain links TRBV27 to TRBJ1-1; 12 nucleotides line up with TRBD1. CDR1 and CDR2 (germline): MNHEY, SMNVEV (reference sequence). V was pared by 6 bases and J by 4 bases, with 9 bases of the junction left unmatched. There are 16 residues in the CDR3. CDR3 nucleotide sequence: TGTGCCAGCAGCCCCGGGACAGGGGGCTTTGGCACTGAAGCTTTCTTT. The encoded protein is CASSPGTGGFGTEAFF.

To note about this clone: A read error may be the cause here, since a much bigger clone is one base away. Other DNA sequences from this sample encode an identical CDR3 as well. This CDR3 reads CASSLVGQGNEKLFF. CDR3 DNA sequence: TGTGCCAGCAGCTTAGTCGGGCAGGGGAATGAAAAACTGTTTTTT. V and J are TRBV7-9 and TRBJ1-4; possibly TRBD1 for D (6 bases). The germline V and J ends were trimmed by 1 base and 5 bases, with 11 bases remaining between them. Germline lookup yields CDR1 SEHNR and CDR2 FQNEAQ (reference sequence). The CDR3 loop spans 15 amino acids.

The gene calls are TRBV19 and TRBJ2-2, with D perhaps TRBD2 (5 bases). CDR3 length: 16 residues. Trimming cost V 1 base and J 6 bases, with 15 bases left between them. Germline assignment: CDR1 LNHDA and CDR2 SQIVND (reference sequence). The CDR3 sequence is CASSIGSGNHAGELFF. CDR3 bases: TGTGCCAGTAGTATAGGGTCGGGAAACCATGCCGGGGAGCTGTTTTTT.

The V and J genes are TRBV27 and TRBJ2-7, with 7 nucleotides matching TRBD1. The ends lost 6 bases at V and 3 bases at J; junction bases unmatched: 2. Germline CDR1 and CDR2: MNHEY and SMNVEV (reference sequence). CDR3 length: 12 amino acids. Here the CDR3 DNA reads TGTGCCAGCAGAACAGGGGTCTACGAGCAGTACTTC. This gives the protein CASRTGVYEQYF.

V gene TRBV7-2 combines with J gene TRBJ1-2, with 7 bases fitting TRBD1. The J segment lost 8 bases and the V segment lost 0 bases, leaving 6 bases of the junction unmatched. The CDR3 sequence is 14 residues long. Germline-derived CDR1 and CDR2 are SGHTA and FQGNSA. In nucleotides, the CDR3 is TGTGCCAGCAGCTTAGCCACAGGGGCCGGGGGCTACACCTTC. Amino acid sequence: CASSLATGAGGYTF.

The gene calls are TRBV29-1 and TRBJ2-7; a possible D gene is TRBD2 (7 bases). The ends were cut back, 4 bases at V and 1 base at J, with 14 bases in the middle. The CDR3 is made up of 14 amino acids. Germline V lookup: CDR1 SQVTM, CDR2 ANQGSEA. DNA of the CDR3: TGCAGCGTTGGGGGGGGCTCTATTTCCTACGAGCAGTACTTC. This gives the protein CSVGGGSISYEQYF.

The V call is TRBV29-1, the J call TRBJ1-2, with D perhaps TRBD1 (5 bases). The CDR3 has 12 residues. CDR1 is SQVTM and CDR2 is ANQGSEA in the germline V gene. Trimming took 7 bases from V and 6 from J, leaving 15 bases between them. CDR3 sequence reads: CSGGQGPNGYTF. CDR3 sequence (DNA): TGCAGCGGGGGTCAGGGACCTAATGGCTACACCTTC.

Here the CDR3 reads CASTLVGQGGFSYGYTF. The CDR3 region has the DNA TGTGCCAGCACTCTGGTGGGACAGGGTGGTTTTTCGTATGGCTACACCTTC. The chain couples TRBV28 to TRBJ1-2; TRBD1 aligns across 9 bases. Germline V CDR1 and CDR2: MDHEN, SYDVKM. This CDR3 spans 17 amino acids. J gave up 5 bases and V 7 bases, and 17 bases lay outside the gene matches.

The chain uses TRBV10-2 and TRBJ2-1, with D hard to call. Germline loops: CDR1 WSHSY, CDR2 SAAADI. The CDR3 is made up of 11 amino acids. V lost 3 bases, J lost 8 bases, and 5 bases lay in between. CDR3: CASSDIYEQFF. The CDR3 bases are TGCGCCAGCAGTGATATATATGAGCAGTTCTTC.

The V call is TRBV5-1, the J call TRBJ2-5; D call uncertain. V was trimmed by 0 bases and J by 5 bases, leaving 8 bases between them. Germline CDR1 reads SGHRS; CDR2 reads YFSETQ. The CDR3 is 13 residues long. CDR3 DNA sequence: TGCGCCAGCAGCTTGGCTAGGGCTGAGACCCAGTACTTC. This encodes CASSLARAETQYF.

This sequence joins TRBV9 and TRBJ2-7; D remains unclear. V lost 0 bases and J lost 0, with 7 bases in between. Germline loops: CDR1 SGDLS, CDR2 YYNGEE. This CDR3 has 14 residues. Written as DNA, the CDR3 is TGTGCCAGCAGCGTAGAAGCCAGCTCCTACGAGCAGTACTTC. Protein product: CASSVEASSYEQYF.

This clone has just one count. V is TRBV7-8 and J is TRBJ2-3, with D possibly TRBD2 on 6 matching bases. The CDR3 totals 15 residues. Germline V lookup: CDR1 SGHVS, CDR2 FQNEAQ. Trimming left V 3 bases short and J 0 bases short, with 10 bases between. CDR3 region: CASSFRGLSTDTQYF. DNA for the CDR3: TGTGCCAGCAGCTTTCGAGGACTAAGCACAGATACGCAGTATTTT.

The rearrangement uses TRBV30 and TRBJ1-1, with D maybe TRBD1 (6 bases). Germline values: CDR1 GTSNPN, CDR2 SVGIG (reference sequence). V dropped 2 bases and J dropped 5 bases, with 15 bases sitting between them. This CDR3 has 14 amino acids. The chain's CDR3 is CAWSSTGRETEAFF. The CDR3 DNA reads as TGTGCCTGGAGTTCGACAGGCCGCGAGACTGAAGCTTTCTTT. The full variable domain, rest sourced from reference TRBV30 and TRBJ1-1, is SQTIHQWPATLVQPVGSPLSLECTVEGTSNPNLYWYRQAAGRGLQLLFYSVGIGQISSEVPQNLSASRPQDRQFILSSKKLLLSDSGFYLCAWSSTGRETEAFFGQGTRLTVV.

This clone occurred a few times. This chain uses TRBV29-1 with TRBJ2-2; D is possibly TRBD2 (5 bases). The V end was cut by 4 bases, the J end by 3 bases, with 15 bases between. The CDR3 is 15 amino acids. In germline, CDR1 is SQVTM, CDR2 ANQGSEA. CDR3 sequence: CSVGGLLQHTGELFF. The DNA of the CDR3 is TGCAGCGTTGGTGGACTGCTACAACACACCGGGGAGCTGTTTTTT.

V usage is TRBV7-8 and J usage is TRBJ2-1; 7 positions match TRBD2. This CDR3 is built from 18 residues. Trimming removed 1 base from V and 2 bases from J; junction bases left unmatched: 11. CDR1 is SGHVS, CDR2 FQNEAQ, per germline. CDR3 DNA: TGTGCCAGCAGCTTAGTTCGGGATAGCGGGCTCCCCTACAATGAGCAGTTCTTC. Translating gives CASSLVRDSGLPYNEQFF. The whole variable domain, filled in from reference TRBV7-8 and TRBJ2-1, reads GAGVSQSPRYKVAKRGQDVALRCDPISGHVSLFWYQQALGQGPEFLTYFQNEAQLDKSGLPSDRFFAERPEGSVSTLKIQRTQQEDSAVYLCASSLVRDSGLPYNEQFFGPGTRLTVL.

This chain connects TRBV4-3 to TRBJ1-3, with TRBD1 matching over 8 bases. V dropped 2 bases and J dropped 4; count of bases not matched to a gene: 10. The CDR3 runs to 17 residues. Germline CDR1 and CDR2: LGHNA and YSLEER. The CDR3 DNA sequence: TGCGCCAGCAGCCAATCCCCAGGGGGCGCAGGAGGAAACACCATATATTTT. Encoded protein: CASSQSPGGAGGNTIYF.

This CDR3 is CASSRTGTGYEQFF. The CDR3 nucleotides read TGTGCCAGCAGCCGTACCGGGACAGGGTATGAGCAGTTCTTC. The chain employs TRBV11-2 and TRBJ2-1, with TRBD1 identical over 9 bases. The trim removed 5 bases at V and 8 bases at J, leaving 7 bases unmatched. Germline V lookup: CDR1 SGHAT, CDR2 FQNNGV. This CDR3 comprises 14 residues. Full variable domain (remainder filled in from reference TRBV11-2 and TRBJ2-1): EAGVAQSPRYKIIEKRQSVAFWCNPISGHATLYWYQQILGQGPKLLIQFQNNGVVDDSQLPKDRFSAERLKGVDSTLKIQPAKLEDSAVYLCASSRTGTGYEQFFGPGTRLTVL.

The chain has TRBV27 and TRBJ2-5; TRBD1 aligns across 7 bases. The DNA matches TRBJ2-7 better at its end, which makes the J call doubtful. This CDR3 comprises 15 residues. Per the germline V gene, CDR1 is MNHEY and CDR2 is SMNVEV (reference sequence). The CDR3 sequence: CASSQGTAFSYEQYF. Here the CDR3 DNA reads TGTGCCAGCAGCCAGGGGACAGCCTTTTCCTACGAGCAGTACTTC.

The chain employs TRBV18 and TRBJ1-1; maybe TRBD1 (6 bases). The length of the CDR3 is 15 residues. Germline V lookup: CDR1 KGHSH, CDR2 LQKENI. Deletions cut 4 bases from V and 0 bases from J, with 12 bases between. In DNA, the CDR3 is TGTGCCAGCTCACGAAACAGGGACATGAACACTGAAGCTTTCTTT. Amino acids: CASSRNRDMNTEAFF.

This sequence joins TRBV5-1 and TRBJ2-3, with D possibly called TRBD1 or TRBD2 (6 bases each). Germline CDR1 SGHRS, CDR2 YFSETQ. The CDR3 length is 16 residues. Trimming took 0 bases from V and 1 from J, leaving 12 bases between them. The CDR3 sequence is CASSLAPGAGTDTQYF. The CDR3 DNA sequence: TGCGCCAGCAGCTTGGCCCCGGGGGCCGGCACAGATACGCAGTATTTT.

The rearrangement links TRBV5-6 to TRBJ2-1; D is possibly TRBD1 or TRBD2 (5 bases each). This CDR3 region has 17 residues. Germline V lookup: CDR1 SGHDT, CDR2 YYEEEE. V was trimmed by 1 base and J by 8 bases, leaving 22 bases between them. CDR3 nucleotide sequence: TGTGCCAGCAGCTTGTTTTTAGTTTTAGGGGAGTGGGATGAGCAGTTCTTC. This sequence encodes CASSLFLVLGEWDEQFF.

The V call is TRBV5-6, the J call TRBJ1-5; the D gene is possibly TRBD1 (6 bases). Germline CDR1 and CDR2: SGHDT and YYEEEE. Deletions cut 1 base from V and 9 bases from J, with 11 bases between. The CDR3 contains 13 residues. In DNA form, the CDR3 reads TGTGCCAGCAGCTTGACAGGGTTAGGGCCCCAGCATTTT. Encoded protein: CASSLTGLGPQHF.

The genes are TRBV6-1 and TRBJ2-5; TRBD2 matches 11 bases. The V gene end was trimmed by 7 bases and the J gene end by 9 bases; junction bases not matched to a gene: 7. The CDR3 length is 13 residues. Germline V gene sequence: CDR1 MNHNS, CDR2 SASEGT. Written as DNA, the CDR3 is TGTGCCAGCATCGAGGCTAGCGGGGGGTCCCAGTACTTC. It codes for CASIEASGGSQYF.

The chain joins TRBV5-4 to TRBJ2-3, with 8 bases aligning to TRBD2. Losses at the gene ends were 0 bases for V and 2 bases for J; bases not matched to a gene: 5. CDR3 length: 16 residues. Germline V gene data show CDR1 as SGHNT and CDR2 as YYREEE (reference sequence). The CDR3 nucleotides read TGTGCCAGCAGCTTGGCTAGGACTAGCAACACAGATACGCAGTATTTT. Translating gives CASSLARTSNTDTQYF.

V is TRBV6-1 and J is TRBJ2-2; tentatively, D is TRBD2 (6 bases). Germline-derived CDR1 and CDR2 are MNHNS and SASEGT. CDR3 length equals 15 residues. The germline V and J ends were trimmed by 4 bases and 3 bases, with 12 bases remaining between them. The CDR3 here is CASSAGDTHTGELFF. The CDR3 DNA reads TGTGCCAGCAGTGCGGGAGATACCCACACCGGGGAGCTGTTTTTT.

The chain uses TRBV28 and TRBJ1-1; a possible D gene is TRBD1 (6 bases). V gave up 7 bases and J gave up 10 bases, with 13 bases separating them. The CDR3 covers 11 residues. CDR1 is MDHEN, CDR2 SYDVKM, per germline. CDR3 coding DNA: TGTGCCAGCATTTCAGGGGCAAGAGCTTTCTTT. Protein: CASISGARAFF.